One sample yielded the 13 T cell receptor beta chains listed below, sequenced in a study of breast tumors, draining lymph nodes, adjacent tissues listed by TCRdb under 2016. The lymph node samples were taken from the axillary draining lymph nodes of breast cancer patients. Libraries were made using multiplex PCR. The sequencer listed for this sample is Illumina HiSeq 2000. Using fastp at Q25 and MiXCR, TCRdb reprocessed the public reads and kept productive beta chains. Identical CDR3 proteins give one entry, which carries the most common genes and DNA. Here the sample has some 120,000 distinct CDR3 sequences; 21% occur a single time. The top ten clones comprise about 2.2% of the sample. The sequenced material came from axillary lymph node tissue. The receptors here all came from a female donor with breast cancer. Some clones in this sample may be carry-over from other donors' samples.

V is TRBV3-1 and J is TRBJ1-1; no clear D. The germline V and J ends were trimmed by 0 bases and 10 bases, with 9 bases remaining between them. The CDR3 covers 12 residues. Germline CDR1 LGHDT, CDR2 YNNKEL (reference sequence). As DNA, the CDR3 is TGTGCCAGCAGCCAAGATGTGCTGGGAGCTTTCTTT. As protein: CASSQDVLGAFF.

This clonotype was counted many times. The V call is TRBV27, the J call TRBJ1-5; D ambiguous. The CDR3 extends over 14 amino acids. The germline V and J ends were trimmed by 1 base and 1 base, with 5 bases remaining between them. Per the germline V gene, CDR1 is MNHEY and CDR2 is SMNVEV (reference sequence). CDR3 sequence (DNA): TGTGCCAGCAGTTTATTGGGCAGCAATCAGCCCCAGCATTTT. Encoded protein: CASSLLGSNQPQHF.

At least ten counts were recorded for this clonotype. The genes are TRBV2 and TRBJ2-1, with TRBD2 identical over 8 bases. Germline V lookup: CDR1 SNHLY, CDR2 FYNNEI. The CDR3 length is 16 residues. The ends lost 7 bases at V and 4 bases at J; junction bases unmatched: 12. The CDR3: CASTLRSGSAYNEQFF. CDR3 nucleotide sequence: TGTGCCAGCACACTCAGAAGCGGGAGTGCTTACAATGAGCAGTTCTTC. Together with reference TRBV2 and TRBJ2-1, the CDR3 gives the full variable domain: EPEVTQTPSHQVTQMGQEVILRCVPISNHLYFYWYRQILGQKVEFLVSFYNNEISEKSEIFDDQFSVERPDGSNFTLKIRSTKLEDSAMYFCASTLRSGSAYNEQFFGPGTRLTVL.

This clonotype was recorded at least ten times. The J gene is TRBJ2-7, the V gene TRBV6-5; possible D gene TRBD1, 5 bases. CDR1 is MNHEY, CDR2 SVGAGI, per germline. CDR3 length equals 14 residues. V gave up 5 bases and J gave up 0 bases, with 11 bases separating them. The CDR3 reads CASSPDMSSYEQYF. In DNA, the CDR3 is TGTGCCAGCAGTCCGGACATGAGCTCCTACGAGCAGTACTTC.

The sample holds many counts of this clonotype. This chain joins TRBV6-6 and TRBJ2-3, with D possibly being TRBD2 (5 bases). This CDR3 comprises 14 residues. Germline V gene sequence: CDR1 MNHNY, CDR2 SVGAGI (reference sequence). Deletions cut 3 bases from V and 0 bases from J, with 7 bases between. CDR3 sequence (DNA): TGTGCCAGCAGTTATAGGACTAGCACAGATACGCAGTATTTT. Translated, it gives CASSYRTSTDTQYF.

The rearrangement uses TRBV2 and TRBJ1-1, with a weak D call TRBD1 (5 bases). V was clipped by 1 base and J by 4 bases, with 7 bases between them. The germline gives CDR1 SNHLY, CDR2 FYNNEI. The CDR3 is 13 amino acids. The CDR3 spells CASSEEGSTEAFF. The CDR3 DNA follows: TGTGCCAGCAGTGAAGAGGGGAGCACTGAAGCTTTCTTT.

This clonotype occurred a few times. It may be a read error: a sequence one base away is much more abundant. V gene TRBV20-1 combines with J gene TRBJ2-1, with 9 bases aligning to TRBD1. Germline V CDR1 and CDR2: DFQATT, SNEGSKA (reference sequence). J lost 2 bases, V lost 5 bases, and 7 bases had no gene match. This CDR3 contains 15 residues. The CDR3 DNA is TGCAGTGCTGGCCCCCGGGACAGGGCCTACAATGAGCAGTTCTTC. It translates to CSAGPRDRAYNEQFF.

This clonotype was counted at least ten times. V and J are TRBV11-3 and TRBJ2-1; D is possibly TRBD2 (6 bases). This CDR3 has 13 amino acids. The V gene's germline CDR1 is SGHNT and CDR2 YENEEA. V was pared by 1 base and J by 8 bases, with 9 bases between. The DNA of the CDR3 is TGTGCCAGCAGCTTAGGGGAGGTCTATGAGCAGTTCTTC. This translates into CASSLGEVYEQFF.

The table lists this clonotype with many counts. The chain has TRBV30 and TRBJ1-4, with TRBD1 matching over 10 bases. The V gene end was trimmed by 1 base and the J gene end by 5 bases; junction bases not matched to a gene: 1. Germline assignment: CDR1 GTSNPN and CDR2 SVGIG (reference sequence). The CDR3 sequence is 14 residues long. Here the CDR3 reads CAWSAGQGNEKLFF. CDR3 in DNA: TGTGCCTGGAGTGCGGGACAGGGGAATGAAAAACTGTTTTTT.

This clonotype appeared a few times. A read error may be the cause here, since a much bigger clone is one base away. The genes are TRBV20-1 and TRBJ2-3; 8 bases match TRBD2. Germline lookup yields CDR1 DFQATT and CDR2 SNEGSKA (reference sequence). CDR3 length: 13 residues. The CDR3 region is CSYHSGTTDTRYF. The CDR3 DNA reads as TGCAGTTACCATAGCGGGACCACAGATACGCGGTATTTT.

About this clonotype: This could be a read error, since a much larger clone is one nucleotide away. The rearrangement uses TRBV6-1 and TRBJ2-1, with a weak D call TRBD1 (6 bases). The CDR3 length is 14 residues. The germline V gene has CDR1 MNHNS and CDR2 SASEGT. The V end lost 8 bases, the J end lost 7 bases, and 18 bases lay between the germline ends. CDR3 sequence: CASRSGATRNEQFF. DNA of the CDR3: TGTGCCAGCCGTTCAGGGGCGACGCGTAATGAGCAGTTCTTC.

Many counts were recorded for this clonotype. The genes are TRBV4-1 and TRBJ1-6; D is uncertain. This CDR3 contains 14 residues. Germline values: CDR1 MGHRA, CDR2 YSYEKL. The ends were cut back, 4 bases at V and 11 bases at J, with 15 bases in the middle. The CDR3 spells CASSPIGTFAPLHF. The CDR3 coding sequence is TGCGCCAGCAGCCCAATTGGAACGTTTGCACCCCTCCACTTT.

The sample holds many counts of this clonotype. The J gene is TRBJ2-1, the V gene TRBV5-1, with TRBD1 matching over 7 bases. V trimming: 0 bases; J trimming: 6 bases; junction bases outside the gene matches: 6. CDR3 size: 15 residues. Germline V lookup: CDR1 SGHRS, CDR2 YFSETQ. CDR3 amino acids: CASSLGEGAGNEQFF. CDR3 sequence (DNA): TGCGCCAGCAGCTTGGGAGAGGGGGCGGGCAATGAGCAGTTCTTC.